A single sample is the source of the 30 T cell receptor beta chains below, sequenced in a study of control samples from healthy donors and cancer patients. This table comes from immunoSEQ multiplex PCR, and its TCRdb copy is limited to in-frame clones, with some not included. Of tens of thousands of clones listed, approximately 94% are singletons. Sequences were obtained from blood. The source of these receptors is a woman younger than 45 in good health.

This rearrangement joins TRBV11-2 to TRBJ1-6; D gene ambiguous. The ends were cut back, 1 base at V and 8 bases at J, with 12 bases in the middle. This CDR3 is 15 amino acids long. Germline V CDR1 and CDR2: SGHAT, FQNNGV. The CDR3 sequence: CASSLGVGVDSPLHF. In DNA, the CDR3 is TGTGCCAGCAGCTTAGGCGTCGGTGTTGATTCACCCCTCCACTTT.

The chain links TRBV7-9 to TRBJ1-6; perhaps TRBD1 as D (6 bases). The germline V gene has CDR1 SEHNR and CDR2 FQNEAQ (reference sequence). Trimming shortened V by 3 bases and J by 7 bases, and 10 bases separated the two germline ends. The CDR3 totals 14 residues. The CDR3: CASSFSGENSPLHF. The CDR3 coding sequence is TGTGCCAGCAGCTTCTCAGGGGAAAATTCACCCCTCCACTTT.

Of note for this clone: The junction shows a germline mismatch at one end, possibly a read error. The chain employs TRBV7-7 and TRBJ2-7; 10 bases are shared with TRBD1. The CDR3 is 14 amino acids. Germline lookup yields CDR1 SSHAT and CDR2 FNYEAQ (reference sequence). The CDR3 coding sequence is TGTGCTAGCAGCCCTGGACAGGGGGCCTACGAGCAGTACTTC. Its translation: CASSPGQGAYEQYF. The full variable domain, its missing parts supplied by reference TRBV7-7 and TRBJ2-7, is GAGVSQSPRYKVTKRGQDVTLRCDPISSHATLYWYQQALGQGPEFLTYFNYEAQPDKSGLPSDRFSAERPEGSISTLTIQRTEQRDSAMYRCASSPGQGAYEQYFGPGTRLTVT.

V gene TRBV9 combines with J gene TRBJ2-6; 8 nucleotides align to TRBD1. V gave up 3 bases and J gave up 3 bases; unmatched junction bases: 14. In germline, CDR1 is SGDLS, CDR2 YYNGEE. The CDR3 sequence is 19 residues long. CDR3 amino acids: CASSGNRDRIVLGANVLTF. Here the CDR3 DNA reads TGTGCCAGCAGCGGAAACCGGGACAGGATCGTACTTGGGGCCAACGTCCTGACTTTC.

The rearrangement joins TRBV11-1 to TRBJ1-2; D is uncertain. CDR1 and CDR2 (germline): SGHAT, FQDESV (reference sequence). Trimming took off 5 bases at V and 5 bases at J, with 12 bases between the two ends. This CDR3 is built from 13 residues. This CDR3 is CASSAQDGYGYTF. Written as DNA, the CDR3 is TGTGCCAGCAGCGCCCAGGACGGGTATGGCTACACCTTC.

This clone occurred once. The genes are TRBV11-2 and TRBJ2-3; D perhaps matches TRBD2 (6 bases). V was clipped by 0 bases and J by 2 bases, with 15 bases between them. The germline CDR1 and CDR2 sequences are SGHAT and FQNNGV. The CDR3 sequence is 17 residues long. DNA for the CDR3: TGTGCCAGCAGCTTAGATCTCCCTAGCGCCTTCACAGATACGCAGTATTTT. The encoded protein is CASSLDLPSAFTDTQYF. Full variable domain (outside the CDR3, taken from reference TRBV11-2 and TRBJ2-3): EAGVAQSPRYKIIEKRQSVAFWCNPISGHATLYWYQQILGQGPKLLIQFQNNGVVDDSQLPKDRFSAERLKGVDSTLKIQPAKLEDSAVYLCASSLDLPSAFTDTQYFGPGTRLTVL.

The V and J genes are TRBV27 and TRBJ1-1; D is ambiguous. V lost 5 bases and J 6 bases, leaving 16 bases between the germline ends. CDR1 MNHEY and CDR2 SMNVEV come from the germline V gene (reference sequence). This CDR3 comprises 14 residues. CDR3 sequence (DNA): TGTGCCAGCAGTCTCTACCCGCTTGGCTCTGAAGCTTTCTTT. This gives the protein CASSLYPLGSEAFF.

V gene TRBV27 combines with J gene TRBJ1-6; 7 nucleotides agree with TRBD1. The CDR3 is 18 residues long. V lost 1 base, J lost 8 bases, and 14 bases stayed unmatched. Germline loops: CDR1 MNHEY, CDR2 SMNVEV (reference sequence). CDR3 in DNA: TGTGCCAGCAGTTTATTCCCAAGCGACAGGGAGGCCGATTCACCCCTCCACTTT. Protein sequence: CASSLFPSDREADSPLHF.

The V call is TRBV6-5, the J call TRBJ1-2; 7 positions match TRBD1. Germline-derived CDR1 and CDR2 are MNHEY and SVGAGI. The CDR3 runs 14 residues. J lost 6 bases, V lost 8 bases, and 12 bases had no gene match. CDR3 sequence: CASSPLDREDGYTF. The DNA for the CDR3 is TGTGCCAGCTCCCCCCTAGACAGGGAAGATGGCTACACCTTC.

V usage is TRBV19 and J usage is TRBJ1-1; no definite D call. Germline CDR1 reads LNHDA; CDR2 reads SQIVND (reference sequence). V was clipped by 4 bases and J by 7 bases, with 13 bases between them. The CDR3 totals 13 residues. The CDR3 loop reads CASSTREGSEAFF. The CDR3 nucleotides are TGTGCCAGTAGTACCCGAGAGGGCAGTGAAGCTTTCTTT. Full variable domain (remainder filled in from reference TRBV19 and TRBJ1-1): DGGITQSPKYLFRKEGQNVTLSCEQNLNHDAMYWYRQDPGQGLRLIYYSQIVNDFQKGDIAEGYSVSREKKESFPLTVTSAQKNPTAFYLCASSTREGSEAFFGQGTRLTVV.

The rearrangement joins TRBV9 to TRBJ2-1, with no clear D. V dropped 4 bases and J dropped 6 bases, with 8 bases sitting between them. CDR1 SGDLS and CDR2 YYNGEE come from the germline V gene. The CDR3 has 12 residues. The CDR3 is CASSPSFNEQFF. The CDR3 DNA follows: TGTGCCAGCAGCCCTAGTTTCAATGAGCAGTTCTTC.

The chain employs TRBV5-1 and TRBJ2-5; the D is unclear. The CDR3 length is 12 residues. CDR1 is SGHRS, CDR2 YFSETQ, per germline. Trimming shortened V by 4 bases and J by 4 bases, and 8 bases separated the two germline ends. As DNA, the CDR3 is TGCGCCAGCAGCAGGCTAAGAGAGACCCAGTACTTC. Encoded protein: CASSRLRETQYF. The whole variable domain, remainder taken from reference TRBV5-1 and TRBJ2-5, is KAGVTQTPRYLIKTRGQQVTLSCSPISGHRSVSWYQQTPGQGLQFLFEYFSETQRNKGNFPGRFSGRQFSNSRSEMNVSTLELGDSALYLCASSRLRETQYFGPGTRLLVL.

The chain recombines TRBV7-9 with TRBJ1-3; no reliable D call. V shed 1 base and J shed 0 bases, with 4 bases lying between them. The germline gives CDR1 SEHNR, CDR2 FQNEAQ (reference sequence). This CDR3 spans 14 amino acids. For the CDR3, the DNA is TGTGCCAGCAGCTTAGACGGCTCTGGAAACACCATATATTTT. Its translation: CASSLDGSGNTIYF.

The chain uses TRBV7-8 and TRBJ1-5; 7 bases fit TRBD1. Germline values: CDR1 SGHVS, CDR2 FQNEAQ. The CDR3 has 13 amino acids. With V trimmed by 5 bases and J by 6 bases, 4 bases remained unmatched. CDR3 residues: CASSEDRSQPQHF. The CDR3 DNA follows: TGTGCCAGCAGCGAGGACAGGTCTCAGCCCCAGCATTTT.

CDR3 sequence reads: CASSGTGGNQPQHF. The DNA of the CDR3 is TGTGCCAGTTCCGGGACAGGGGGGAATCAGCCCCAGCATTTT. The rearrangement joins TRBV19 to TRBJ1-5, with TRBD1 matching over 11 bases. V lost 8 bases, J lost 4 bases, and 4 bases stayed unmatched. Germline V gene lookup returns CDR1 LNHDA and CDR2 SQIVND (reference sequence). The CDR3 has 14 residues.

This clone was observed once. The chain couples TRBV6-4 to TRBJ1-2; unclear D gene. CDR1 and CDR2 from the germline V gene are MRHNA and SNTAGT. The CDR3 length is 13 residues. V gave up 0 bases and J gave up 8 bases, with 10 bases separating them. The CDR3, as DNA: TGTGCCAGCAGTGACTCGATGGGAAACGGCTACACCTTC. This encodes CASSDSMGNGYTF.

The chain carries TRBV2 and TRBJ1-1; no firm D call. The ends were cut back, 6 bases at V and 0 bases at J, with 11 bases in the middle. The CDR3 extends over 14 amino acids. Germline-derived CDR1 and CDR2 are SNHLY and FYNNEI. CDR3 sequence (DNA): TGTGCCAGCAGACAACGACACTTGAACACTGAAGCTTTCTTT. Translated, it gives CASRQRHLNTEAFF.

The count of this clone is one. The CDR3 protein is CASSGAGGGGANVLTF. CDR3 DNA sequence: TGTGCCAGCAGTGGAGCGGGGGGCGGTGGGGCCAACGTCCTGACTTTC. The chain links TRBV25-1 to TRBJ2-6; TRBD2 matches 9 bases. Trimming at V came to 4 bases and at J to 3 bases, leaving 4 bases not matched to a gene. Germline lookup yields CDR1 MGHDK and CDR2 SYGVNS. The CDR3 is 16 residues long. Combining the CDR3 with reference TRBV25-1 and TRBJ2-6 gives the whole variable domain EADIYQTPRYLVIGTGKKITLECSQTMGHDKMYWYQQDPGMELHLIHYSYGVNSTEKGDLSSESTVSRIRTEHFPLTLESARPSHTSQYLCASSGAGGGGANVLTFGAGSRLTVL.

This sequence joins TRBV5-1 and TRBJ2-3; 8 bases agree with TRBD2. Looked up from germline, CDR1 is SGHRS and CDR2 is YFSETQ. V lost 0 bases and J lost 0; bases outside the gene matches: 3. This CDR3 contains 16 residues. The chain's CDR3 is CASSLALAVSTDTQYF. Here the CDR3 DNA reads TGCGCCAGCAGCTTGGCACTAGCGGTCAGCACAGATACGCAGTATTTT.

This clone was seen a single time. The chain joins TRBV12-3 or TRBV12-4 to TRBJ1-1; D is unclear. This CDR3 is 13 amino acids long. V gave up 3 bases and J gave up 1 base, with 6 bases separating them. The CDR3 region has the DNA TGTGCCAGCAGTTTGGGCAGGAACACTGAAGCTTTCTTT. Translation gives CASSLGRNTEAFF.

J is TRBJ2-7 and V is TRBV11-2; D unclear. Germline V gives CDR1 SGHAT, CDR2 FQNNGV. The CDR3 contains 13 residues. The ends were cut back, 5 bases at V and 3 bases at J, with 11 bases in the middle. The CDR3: CASSPGRSYEQYV. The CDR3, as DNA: TGTGCCAGCAGCCCCGGACGAAGCTACGAGCAGTACGTC.

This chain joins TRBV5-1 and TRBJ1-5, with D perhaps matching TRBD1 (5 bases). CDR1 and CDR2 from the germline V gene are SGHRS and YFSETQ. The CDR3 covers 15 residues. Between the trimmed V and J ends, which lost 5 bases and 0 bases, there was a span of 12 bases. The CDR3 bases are TGCGCCAGCAGTAAAGGGGTTAATAGCAATCAGCCCCAGCATTTT. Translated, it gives CASSKGVNSNQPQHF.

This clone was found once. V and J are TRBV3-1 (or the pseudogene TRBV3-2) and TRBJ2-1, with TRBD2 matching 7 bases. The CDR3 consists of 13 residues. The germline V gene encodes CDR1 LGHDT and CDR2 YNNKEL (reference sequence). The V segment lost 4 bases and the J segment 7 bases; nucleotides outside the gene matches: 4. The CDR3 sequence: CASSPSSGNEQFF. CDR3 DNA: TGTGCCAGCAGCCCTTCTAGCGGAAATGAGCAGTTCTTC.

The CDR3 protein is CASRPRDSDNSPLHF. CDR3 nucleotides: TGTGCCAGCAGGCCGCGGGACAGCGATAATTCACCCCTCCACTTT. J is TRBJ1-6 and V is TRBV2; the match to TRBD1 covers 7 bases. Trimming at V came to 6 bases and at J to 5 bases, leaving 7 bases not matched to a gene. The CDR3 is 15 residues long. Germline CDR1 and CDR2: SNHLY and FYNNEI.

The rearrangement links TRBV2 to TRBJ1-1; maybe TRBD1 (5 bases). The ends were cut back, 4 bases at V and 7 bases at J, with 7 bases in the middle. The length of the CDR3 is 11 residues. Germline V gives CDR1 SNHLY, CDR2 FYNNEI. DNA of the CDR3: TGTGCCAGCAGTGGGCAGGGTGAAGCTTTCTTT. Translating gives CASSGQGEAFF.

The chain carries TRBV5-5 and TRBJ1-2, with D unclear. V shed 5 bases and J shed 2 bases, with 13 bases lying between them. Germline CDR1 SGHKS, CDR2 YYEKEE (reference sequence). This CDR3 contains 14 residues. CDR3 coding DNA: TGTGCCAGCAGTTTAGACACACAGAACTATGGCTACACCTTC. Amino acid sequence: CASSLDTQNYGYTF.

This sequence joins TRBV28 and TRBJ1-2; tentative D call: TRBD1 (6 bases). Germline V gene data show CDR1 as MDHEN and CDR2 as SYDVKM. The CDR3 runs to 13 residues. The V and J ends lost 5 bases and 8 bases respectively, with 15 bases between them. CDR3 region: CASSPRGAGGYTF. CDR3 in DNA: TGTGCCAGCAGTCCCCGGGGGGCTGGGGGCTACACCTTC.

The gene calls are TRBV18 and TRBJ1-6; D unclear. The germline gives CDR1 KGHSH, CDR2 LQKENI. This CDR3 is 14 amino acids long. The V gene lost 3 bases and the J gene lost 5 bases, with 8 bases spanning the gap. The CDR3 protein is CASSPNTDNSPLHF. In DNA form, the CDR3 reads TGTGCCAGCTCACCTAACACGGATAATTCACCCCTCCACTTT.

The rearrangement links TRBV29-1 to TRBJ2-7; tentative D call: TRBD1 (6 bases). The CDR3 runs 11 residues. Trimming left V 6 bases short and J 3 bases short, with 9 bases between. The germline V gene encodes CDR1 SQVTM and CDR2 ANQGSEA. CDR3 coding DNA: TGCAGCGTCTTACAGGGCTACGAGCAGTACGTC. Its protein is CSVLQGYEQYV.

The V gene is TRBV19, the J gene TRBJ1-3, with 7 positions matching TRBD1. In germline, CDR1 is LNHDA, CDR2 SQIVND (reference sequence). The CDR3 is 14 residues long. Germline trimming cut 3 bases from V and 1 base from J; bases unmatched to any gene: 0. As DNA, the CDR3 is TGTGCCAGTAGTATGACAGGGTCTGGAAACACCATATATTTT. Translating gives CASSMTGSGNTIYF.